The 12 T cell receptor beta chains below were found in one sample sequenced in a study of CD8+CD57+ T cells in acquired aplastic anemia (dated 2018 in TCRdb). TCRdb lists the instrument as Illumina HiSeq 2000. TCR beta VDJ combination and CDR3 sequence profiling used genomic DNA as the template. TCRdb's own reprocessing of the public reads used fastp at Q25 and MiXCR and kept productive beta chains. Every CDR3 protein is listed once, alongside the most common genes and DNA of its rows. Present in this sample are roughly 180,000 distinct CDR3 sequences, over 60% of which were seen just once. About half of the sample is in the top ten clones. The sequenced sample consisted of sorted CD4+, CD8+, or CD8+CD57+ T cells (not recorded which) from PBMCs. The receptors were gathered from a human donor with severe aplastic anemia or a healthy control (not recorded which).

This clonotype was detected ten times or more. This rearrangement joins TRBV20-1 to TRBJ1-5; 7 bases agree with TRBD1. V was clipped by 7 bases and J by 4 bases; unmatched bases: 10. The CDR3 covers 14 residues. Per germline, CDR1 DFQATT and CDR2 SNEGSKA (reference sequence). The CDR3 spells CSVPEGANNQPQHF. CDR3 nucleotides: TGCAGTGTACCCGAGGGGGCGAATAATCAGCCCCAGCATTTT.

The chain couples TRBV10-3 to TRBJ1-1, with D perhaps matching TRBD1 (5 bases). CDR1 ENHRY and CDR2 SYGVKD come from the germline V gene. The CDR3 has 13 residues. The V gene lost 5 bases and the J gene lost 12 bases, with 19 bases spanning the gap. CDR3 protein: CAISPSQGDEPFF. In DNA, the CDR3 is TGTGCCATCAGTCCGTCCCAGGGAGACGAACCTTTCTTT.

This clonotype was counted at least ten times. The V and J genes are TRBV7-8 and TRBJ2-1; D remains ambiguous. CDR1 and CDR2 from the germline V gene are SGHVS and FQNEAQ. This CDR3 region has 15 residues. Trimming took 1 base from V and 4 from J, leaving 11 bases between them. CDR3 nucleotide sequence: TGTGCCAGCAGCTTAGGCTCGCGGCCGTACAATGAGCAGTTCTTC. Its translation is CASSLGSRPYNEQFF.

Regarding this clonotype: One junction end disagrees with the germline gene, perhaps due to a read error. CDR3 DNA sequence: TGTACCAGCAGCGTAGCCCCTACCGGGGAGCTGTTTTTT. It encodes CTSSVAPTGELFF. This sequence joins TRBV9 and TRBJ2-2, with no clear D. The CDR3 loop spans 13 amino acids. Looked up from germline, CDR1 is SGDLS and CDR2 is YYNGEE.

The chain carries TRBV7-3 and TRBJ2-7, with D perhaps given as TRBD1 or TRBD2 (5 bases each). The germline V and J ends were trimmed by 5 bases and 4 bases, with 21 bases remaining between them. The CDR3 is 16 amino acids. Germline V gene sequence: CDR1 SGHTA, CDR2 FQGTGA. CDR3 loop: CASSTTPAGTGYEQYF. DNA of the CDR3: TGTGCCAGCAGCACCACACCGGCCGGGACGGGATACGAGCAGTACTTC.

CDR3 residues: CSARDVGVGSSPLHF. As DNA, the CDR3 is TGCAGTGCTAGAGATGTAGGGGTCGGATCATCACCCCTCCACTTT. V is TRBV20-1 and J is TRBJ1-6, with D maybe TRBD1 (5 bases). Germline-derived CDR1 and CDR2 are DFQATT and SNEGSKA (reference sequence). CDR3 length: 15 residues. V lost 0 bases to trimming and J lost 10 bases, with 16 bases between them.

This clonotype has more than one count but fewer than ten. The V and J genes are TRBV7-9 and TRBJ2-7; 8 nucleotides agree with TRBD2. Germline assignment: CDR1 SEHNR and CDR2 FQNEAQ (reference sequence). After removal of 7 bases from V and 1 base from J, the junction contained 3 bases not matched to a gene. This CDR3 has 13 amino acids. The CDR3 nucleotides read TGTGCCAGCAACGTAGCGGGATCCTACGAGCAGTACTTC. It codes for CASNVAGSYEQYF.

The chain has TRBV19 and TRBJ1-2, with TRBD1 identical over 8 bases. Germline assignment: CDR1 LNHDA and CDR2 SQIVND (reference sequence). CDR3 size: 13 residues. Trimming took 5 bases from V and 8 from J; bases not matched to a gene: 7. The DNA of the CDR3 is TGTGCCAGTAGTCGACAGGGGACAGGCGGCTACACCTTC. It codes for CASSRQGTGGYTF.

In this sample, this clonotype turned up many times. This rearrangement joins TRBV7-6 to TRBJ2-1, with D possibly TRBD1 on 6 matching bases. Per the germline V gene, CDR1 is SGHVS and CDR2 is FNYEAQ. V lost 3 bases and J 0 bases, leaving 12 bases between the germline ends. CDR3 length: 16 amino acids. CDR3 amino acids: CASSLSPDSSYNEQFF. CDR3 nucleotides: TGTGCCAGCAGCTTGTCCCCGGACAGCTCCTACAATGAGCAGTTCTTC.

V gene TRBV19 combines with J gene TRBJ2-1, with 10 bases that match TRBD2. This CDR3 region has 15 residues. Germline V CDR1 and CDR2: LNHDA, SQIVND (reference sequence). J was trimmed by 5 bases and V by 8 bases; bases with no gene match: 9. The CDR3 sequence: CASWASGSRNNEQFF. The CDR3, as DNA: TGTGCCAGTTGGGCTAGCGGGAGTCGGAACAATGAGCAGTTCTTC.

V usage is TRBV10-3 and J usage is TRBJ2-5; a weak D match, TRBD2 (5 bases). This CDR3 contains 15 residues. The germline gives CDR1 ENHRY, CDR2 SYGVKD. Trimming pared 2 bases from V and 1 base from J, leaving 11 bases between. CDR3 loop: CAISETDFGQETQYF. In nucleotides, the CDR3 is TGTGCCATCAGTGAGACGGACTTCGGCCAAGAGACCCAGTACTTC.

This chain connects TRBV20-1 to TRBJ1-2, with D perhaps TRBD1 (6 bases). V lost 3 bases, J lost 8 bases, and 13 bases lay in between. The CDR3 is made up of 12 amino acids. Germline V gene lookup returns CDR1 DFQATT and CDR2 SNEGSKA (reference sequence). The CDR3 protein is CSARDSLSGYTF. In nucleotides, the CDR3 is TGCAGTGCTAGGGACAGTCTTTCCGGCTACACCTTC.